The 11 T cell receptor beta chains below all came from one sample that was sequenced in a study of cytomegalovirus exposure and HLA in healthy donors (TCRdb year 2017). Library generation was performed with the immunoSEQ multiplex PCR assay. TCRdb retrieved this table from immuneACCESS and kept in-frame rearrangements only. Not all clones are present; in checked studies, unresolved V genes account for under half, and no reason is known for the remainder. The sample records over 150,000 clones, about 80% of which are singletons. The ten largest clones add up to 2.5% to 3% of the sample. The sequencing sample was made of PBMCs. These receptors were collected from a woman under 30 in good health and CMV-seropositive.

Concerning this clone itself: A junction end diverges from the germline sequence, so it may reflect a read error. The rearrangement uses TRBV2 and TRBJ2-3; TRBD1 aligns across 9 bases. Germline V CDR1 and CDR2: SNHLY, FYNNEI. This CDR3 is 11 amino acids long. The CDR3 coding sequence is TGTGCCAGCAGGGACGGGACAGGGTTGGATTTT. Residues: CASRDGTGLDF.

The chain couples TRBV20-1 to TRBJ1-1; D gene uncertain. Germline values: CDR1 DFQATT, CDR2 SNEGSKA (reference sequence). Trimming took off 2 bases at V and 5 bases at J, with 6 bases between the two ends. This CDR3 is 11 amino acids long. DNA of the CDR3: TGCAGTGCTAGATGGAGTACTGAAGCTTTCTTT. Translating gives CSARWSTEAFF.

The rearrangement uses TRBV13 and TRBJ2-5; D might be TRBD2 (5 bases). CDR3 size: 16 residues. Trimming removed 4 bases from V and 9 bases from J, with 24 bases in between. CDR1 and CDR2 from the germline V gene are PRHDT and FYEKMQ (reference sequence). CDR3 DNA sequence: TGTGCCAGCAGCTACGGAAGGGAACGTAGCCTGAGGGCCCAGTACTTC. Translated: CASSYGRERSLRAQYF.

The chain employs TRBV6-5 and TRBJ1-2, with 10 bases fitting TRBD1. The ends lost 11 bases at V and 4 bases at J; junction bases unmatched: 4. CDR1 is MNHEY and CDR2 is SVGAGI in the germline V gene. This CDR3 is built from 12 residues. CDR3 loop: CAATGGSYGYTF. DNA for the CDR3: TGTGCCGCGACAGGGGGCTCCTATGGCTACACCTTC.

Notes on this clone: Other DNA sequences in the sample encode the same CDR3. The V call is TRBV4-1, the J call TRBJ1-1; D ambiguous. The CDR3 covers 12 residues. Per the germline V gene, CDR1 is MGHRA and CDR2 is YSYEKL. The V and J ends lost 1 base and 8 bases respectively, with 8 bases between them. The CDR3 is CASSQGAYEAFF. The CDR3 DNA is TGCGCCAGCAGCCAAGGTGCCTACGAAGCTTTCTTT.

V gene TRBV6-1 combines with J gene TRBJ1-2, with D possibly being TRBD1 (6 bases). CDR3 length equals 15 residues. Germline CDR1 reads MNHNS; CDR2 reads SASEGT. V dropped 3 bases and J dropped 2 bases, with 13 bases sitting between them. The CDR3 coding sequence is TGTGCCAGCAGTGATACAGGGTCCCGGAACTATGGCTACACCTTC. As protein: CASSDTGSRNYGYTF.

V usage is TRBV6-6 and J usage is TRBJ2-3, with 9 positions matching TRBD2. The CDR3 is made up of 15 amino acids. CDR1 MNHNY and CDR2 SVGAGI come from the germline V gene (reference sequence). With 3 bases clipped from V and 4 bases from J, the junction kept 5 bases outside the gene matches. The CDR3 here is CASSYKAGGPDTQYF. CDR3 coding DNA: TGTGCCAGCAGTTATAAAGCGGGGGGCCCAGATACGCAGTATTTT.

V and J are TRBV7-3 and TRBJ2-5; D is possibly TRBD1 (5 bases). Trimming took 6 bases from V and 5 from J, leaving 10 bases between them. Germline V gives CDR1 SGHTA, CDR2 FQGTGA. This CDR3 comprises 12 residues. In nucleotides, the CDR3 is TGTGCCAGCAGTAATCCAGGGGAGACCCAGTACTTC. Its translation is CASSNPGETQYF.

The rearrangement links TRBV6-5 to TRBJ1-6, with D tentatively TRBD1 (6 bases). CDR3 length: 15 residues. V lost 0 bases, J lost 7 bases, and 10 bases lay in between. Per germline, CDR1 MNHEY and CDR2 SVGAGI. In nucleotides, the CDR3 is TGTGCCAGCAGTTACTCGGACAGAAGAAATTCACCCCTCCACTTT. Translation gives CASSYSDRRNSPLHF.

This clone was observed a few times. The J gene is TRBJ1-2, the V gene TRBV19; a weak D match, TRBD1 (5 bases). CDR3 length: 11 amino acids. The germline CDR1 and CDR2 sequences are LNHDA and SQIVND (reference sequence). V lost 6 bases and J lost 5, with 7 bases in between. DNA for the CDR3: TGTGCCAGTAGGCAGGGATATGGCTACACCTTC. Protein sequence: CASRQGYGYTF.

The chain links TRBV2 to TRBJ2-5, with 12 positions matching TRBD2. Germline V CDR1 and CDR2: SNHLY, FYNNEI. The CDR3 totals 16 residues. Unmatched junction bases numbered 9, after V lost 8 bases and J lost 2 bases. The CDR3 coding sequence is TGTGCCAGCTCCGTCGGCCTAGCGGGGGGGCAAGAGACCCAGTACTTC. Translating it yields CASSVGLAGGQETQYF.